Shown below are 9 T cell receptor beta chains from a single sample sequenced in a study of blood T cell repertoires in COVID-19. Clones were read by immunoSEQ multiplex PCR, and TCRdb kept only the in-frame ones, dropping some. The table shows about 98,000 clones, with 75% to 85% occurring only once. What was sequenced was peripheral blood. The receptors were sampled from a man between 65 and 80 years old with acute or convalescent COVID-19.

This clone was detected a few times. The chain links TRBV20-1 to TRBJ2-3; D is uncertain. The CDR3 has 10 amino acids. Germline assignment: CDR1 DFQATT and CDR2 SNEGSKA (reference sequence). Trimming left V 8 bases short and J 4 bases short, with 7 bases between. The CDR3 here is CSPEADTQYF. The CDR3 nucleotides read TGCAGTCCCGAGGCAGATACGCAGTATTTT.

In this sample, this clone turned up a few times. The chain joins TRBV4-2 to TRBJ1-4; 11 bases map to TRBD1. Germline loops: CDR1 LGHNA, CDR2 YNFKEQ. V was clipped by 2 bases and J by 11 bases; unmatched bases: 10. The CDR3 covers 16 residues. The chain's CDR3 is CASSQNTDRGHGKLFF. CDR3 nucleotides: TGTGCCAGCAGCCAAAACACGGACAGGGGGCATGGGAAACTGTTTTTT.

The V and J genes are TRBV20-1 and TRBJ2-5, with unresolved D. Per the germline V gene, CDR1 is DFQATT and CDR2 is SNEGSKA (reference sequence). This CDR3 has 11 amino acids. V was cut by 0 bases and J by 5 bases, with 4 bases left in between. CDR3 loop: CSARDLETQYF. CDR3 nucleotide sequence: TGCAGTGCTAGAGATCTCGAGACCCAGTACTTC.

The genes are TRBV7-8 and TRBJ1-5, with TRBD1 matching 7 bases. V dropped 5 bases and J dropped 5; count of bases not matched to a gene: 18. CDR1 is SGHVS and CDR2 is FQNEAQ in the germline V gene. CDR3 length: 18 amino acids. CDR3 nucleotides: TGTGCCAGCAGCGGGAACATCCGGGACAGTGCAGGTTATCAGCCCCAGCATTTT. This gives the protein CASSGNIRDSAGYQPQHF.

The rearrangement links TRBV5-1 to TRBJ1-6, with 7 bases lining up with TRBD1. CDR1 and CDR2 from the germline V gene are SGHRS and YFSETQ. The CDR3 loop spans 16 amino acids. The junction had 5 bases not matched to a gene; V was cut back by 0 bases and J by 5 bases. The CDR3 region is CASSLVPQGNNSPLHF. CDR3 in DNA: TGCGCCAGCAGCTTGGTGCCACAGGGGAATAATTCACCCCTCCACTTT.

The chain links TRBV6-5 to TRBJ1-1; 7 bases agree with TRBD1. J was trimmed by 6 bases and V by 7 bases; bases with no gene match: 14. Germline V gene lookup returns CDR1 MNHEY and CDR2 SVGAGI. This CDR3 is built from 15 residues. CDR3 sequence: CASTPPGTVSAEAFF. The CDR3 DNA reads TGTGCCAGCACCCCCCCCGGGACAGTCAGCGCTGAAGCTTTCTTT.

The chain has TRBV4-2 and TRBJ2-5, with 8 bases that match TRBD1. The CDR3 runs 16 residues. J was trimmed by 4 bases and V by 1 base; bases with no gene match: 8. Germline-derived CDR1 and CDR2 are LGHNA and YNFKEQ. This chain's CDR3 is CASSQVGQGLGETQYF. CDR3 DNA sequence: TGTGCCAGCAGCCAAGTAGGACAGGGCTTGGGAGAGACCCAGTACTTC.

This sequence joins TRBV19 and TRBJ1-5; D call uncertain. The length of the CDR3 is 16 residues. The V gene's germline CDR1 is LNHDA and CDR2 SQIVND (reference sequence). V gave up 1 base and J gave up 1 base, with 11 bases separating them. The DNA for the CDR3 is TGTGCCAGTAGTATAGCACACGAAAGAAGCAATCAGCCCCAGCATTTT. Its protein is CASSIAHERSNQPQHF.

The chain uses TRBV19 and TRBJ1-1; D ambiguous. The CDR3 has 13 amino acids. V lost 2 bases and J 7 bases, leaving 11 bases between the germline ends. Germline V gives CDR1 LNHDA, CDR2 SQIVND (reference sequence). The CDR3 DNA is TGTGCCAGTAGTATAAATGAGGCGGGTGAAGCTTTCTTT. It specifies CASSINEAGEAFF.